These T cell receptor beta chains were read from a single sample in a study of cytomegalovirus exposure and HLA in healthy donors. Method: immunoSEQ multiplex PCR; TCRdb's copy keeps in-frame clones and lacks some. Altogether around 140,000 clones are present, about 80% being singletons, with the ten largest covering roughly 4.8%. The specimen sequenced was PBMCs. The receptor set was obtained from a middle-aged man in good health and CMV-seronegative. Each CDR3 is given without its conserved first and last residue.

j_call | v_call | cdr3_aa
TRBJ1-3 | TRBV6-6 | ASSLDSVTGNTIY
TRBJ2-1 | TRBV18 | ASSPDRSSYNEQF
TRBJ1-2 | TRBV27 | ASSPSRGLGGGYT
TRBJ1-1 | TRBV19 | ASSPRAGNTEAF
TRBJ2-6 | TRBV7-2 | ASSRGTDSGANVLT
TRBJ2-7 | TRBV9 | ASSVGSGGAGEQY
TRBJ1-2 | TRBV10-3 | AISVQSGGGIHGYT
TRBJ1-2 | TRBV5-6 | ASSADRGYGYT
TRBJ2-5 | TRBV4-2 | ASSQDLPGKETQY
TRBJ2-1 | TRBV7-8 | ASSLGSSGGDNEQF
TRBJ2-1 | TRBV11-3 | ASSSQSGSVEQF
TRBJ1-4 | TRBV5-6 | ASSPTGAEKLF
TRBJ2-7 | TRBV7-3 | ASSRGGSYEQY
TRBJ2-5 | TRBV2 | ASSETLAGGTQY
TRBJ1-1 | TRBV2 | ASSPGTGFLGTEAF
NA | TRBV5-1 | ASSLEAGGSSGNTIY
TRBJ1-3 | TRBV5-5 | ASSWGQSGNTIY
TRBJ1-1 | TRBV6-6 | ASSYAENTEAF
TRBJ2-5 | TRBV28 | ASSLRQVGETQY
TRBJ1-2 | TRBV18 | ASSSGQGFGYT
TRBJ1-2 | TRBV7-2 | ASRPTGGGYGYT
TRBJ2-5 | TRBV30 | AWSVGRWRRAETQY
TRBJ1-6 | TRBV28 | ASRSQGGLSYSPLH
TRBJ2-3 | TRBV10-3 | AIRAGLAGGRSTDTQY
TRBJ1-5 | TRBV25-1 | ASSAETDNQPQH
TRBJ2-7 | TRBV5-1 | ASSLDRGYEQY
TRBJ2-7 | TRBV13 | ASSSYNAGTTREQY
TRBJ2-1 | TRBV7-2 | ASSLAGARVNEQF
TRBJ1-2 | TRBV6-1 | ASSDRRQGGSGYT
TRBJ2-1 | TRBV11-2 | ASSLTSGGAAEQF
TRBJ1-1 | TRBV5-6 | ASSLEGTGSRAF
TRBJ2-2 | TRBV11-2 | ASSRPTSGRNTGELF
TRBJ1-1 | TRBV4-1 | ASSQVRLNTEAF
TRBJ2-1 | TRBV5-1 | ASSQIREGYNEQF
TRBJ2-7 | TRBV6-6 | ASDRAKPPGGEQY
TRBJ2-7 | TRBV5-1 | ASSPGLATYEQY
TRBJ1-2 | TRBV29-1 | SVEDRGGRNYGYT
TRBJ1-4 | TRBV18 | ASSPRQATNEKLF
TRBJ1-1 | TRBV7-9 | ASSFQTGGAEAF
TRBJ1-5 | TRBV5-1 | ASSLGAPNQPQH
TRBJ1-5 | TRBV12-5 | ASGLVQSSYWGQDHQPQH
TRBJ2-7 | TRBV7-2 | ASSLGGQGVYEQY
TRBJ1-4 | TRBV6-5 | ASSYFRQVTNEKLF
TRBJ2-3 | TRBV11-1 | ASSPPYSGGNTDTQY
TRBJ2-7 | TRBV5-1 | ASSVGQGWNEQY
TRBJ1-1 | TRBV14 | ASSRNRVTEAF
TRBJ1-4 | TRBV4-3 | ASSQDYRQARNEKLF
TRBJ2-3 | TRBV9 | ASSVPGGMVTDTQY